This entry lists 7 T cell receptor beta chains sequenced from one sample in a study of cytomegalovirus exposure and HLA in healthy donors. The PCR employed 60 Vbeta primers together with 13 Jbeta primers. Method: immunoSEQ multiplex PCR; TCRdb's copy keeps in-frame clones and lacks some. In the table there are around 140,000 clones, more than 75% of which are singletons. Sequencing input: PBMCs. These receptors all stem from a male donor in good health and CMV-seronegative.

V gene TRBV5-1 combines with J gene TRBJ1-2; 12 bases align to TRBD1. V was clipped by 4 bases and J by 4 bases; unmatched bases: 2. Germline CDR1 reads SGHRS; CDR2 reads YFSETQ. The CDR3 covers 14 residues. The CDR3 coding sequence is TGCGCCAGCAGCCCGGGACAGGGGGCCTATGGCTACACCTTC. Translating gives CASSPGQGAYGYTF.

This clone has only a few counts. The chain recombines TRBV30 with TRBJ1-1; D is unclear. Trimming left V 4 bases short and J 4 bases short, with 10 bases between. Germline loops: CDR1 GTSNPN, CDR2 SVGIG (reference sequence). The CDR3 runs 12 residues. DNA of the CDR3: TGTGCCTGGAAGGCGGGTAGCACTGAAGCTTTCTTT. It translates to CAWKAGSTEAFF.

This clone came up a few times. This chain links TRBV7-2 with TRBJ2-1; 12 nucleotides match TRBD2. In germline, CDR1 is SGHTA, CDR2 FQGNSA. After removal of 5 bases from V and 8 bases from J, the junction contained 13 bases not matched to a gene. The CDR3 consists of 17 residues. The CDR3 is CASSVSISSGGADEQFF. The CDR3 coding sequence is TGTGCCAGCAGCGTATCAATATCTAGCGGGGGGGCCGATGAGCAGTTCTTC. Using reference TRBV7-2 and TRBJ2-1 for the parts outside the CDR3, the full variable domain is GAGVSQSPSNKVTEKGKDVELRCDPISGHTALYWYRQSLGQGLEFLIYFQGNSAPDKSGLPSDRFSAERTGGSVSTLTIQRTQQEDSAVYLCASSVSISSGGADEQFFGPGTRLTVL.

The V call is TRBV6-5, the J call TRBJ2-1; 10 bases fit TRBD2. Germline-derived CDR1 and CDR2 are MNHEY and SVGAGI. V gave up 0 bases and J gave up 5 bases; unmatched junction bases: 4. The CDR3 has 16 amino acids. DNA for the CDR3: TGTGCCAGCAGTTACTCGGCTAGCGGGGGAAACAATGAGCAGTTCTTC. Its translation is CASSYSASGGNNEQFF.

The table lists this clone with a few counts. V gene TRBV5-6 combines with J gene TRBJ1-2; possibly TRBD1 for D (5 bases). The CDR3 has 15 amino acids. From germline, CDR1 is SGHDT and CDR2 YYEEEE. Deletions cut 4 bases from V and 4 bases from J, with 17 bases between. CDR3 sequence reads: CASSVGQALGYGYTF. Written as DNA, the CDR3 is TGTGCCAGCAGCGTGGGGCAGGCTTTAGGCTATGGCTACACCTTC.

The rearrangement joins TRBV4-2 to TRBJ2-1; 8 nucleotides agree with TRBD2. V was clipped by 0 bases and J by 9 bases; unmatched bases: 7. This CDR3 has 15 residues. Germline CDR1 and CDR2: LGHNA and YNFKEQ. The CDR3 loop reads CASSQDLGLVIEQFF. Here the CDR3 DNA reads TGTGCCAGCAGCCAAGATCTGGGACTAGTTATTGAGCAGTTCTTC.

The chain carries TRBV2 and TRBJ1-1, with D unresolved. CDR1 and CDR2 (germline): SNHLY, FYNNEI. CDR3 length: 17 amino acids. The V end lost 2 bases, the J end lost 4 bases, and 20 bases lay between the germline ends. The chain's CDR3 is CASSEKSLGGITTEAFF. In DNA form, the CDR3 reads TGTGCCAGCAGTGAAAAGTCGCTTGGAGGAATCACCACTGAAGCTTTCTTT.